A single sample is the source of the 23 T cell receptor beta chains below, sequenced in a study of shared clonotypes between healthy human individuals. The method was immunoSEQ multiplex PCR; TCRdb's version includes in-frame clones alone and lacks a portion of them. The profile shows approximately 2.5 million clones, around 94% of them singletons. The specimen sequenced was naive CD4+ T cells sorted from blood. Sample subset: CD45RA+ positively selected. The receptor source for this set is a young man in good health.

The DNA of the CDR3 is TGCGCCAGCAGCCCTTTCCAACCGCCCTTGGGGGAGACCCAGTACTTC. Translating gives CASSPFQPPLGETQYF. The rearrangement links TRBV4-1 to TRBJ2-5; D is ambiguous. CDR3 size: 16 residues. Germline V gene data show CDR1 as MGHRA and CDR2 as YSYEKL. Between the trimmed V and J ends, which lost 4 bases and 5 bases, there was a span of 20 bases.

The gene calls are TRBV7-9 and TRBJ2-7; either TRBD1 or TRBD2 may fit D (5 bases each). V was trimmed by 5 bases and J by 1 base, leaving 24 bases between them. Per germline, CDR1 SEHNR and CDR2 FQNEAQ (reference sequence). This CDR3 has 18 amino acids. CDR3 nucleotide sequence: TGTGCCAGCAGCACTAAGGGGAGCCTCCGGGACCTTTCCTACGAGCAGTACTTC. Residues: CASSTKGSLRDLSYEQYF.

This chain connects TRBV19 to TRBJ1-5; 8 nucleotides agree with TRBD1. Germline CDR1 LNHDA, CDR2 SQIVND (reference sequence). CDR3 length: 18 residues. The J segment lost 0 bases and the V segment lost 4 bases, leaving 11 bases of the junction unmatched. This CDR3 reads CASSTTWTGPNSNQPQHF. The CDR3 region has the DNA TGTGCCAGTAGTACCACATGGACAGGGCCAAATAGCAATCAGCCCCAGCATTTT. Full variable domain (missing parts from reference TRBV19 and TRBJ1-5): DGGITQSPKYLFRKEGQNVTLSCEQNLNHDAMYWYRQDPGQGLRLIYYSQIVNDFQKGDIAEGYSVSREKKESFPLTVTSAQKNPTAFYLCASSTTWTGPNSNQPQHFGDGTRLSIL.

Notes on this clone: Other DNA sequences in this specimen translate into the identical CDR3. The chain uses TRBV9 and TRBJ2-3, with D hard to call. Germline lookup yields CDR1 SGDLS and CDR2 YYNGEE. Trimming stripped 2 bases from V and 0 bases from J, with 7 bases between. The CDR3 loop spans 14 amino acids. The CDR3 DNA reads TGTGCCAGCAGCGTGAGCTGGAGCACAGATACGCAGTATTTT. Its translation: CASSVSWSTDTQYF.

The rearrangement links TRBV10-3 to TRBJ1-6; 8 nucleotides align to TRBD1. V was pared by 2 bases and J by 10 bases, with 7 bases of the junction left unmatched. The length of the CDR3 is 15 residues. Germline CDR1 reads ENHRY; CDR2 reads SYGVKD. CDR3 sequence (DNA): TGTGCCATCAGTGAGATGACAGGGGATTTCTCACCCCTCCACTTT. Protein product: CAISEMTGDFSPLHF.

The CDR3 region has the DNA TGTGCCAGCAGTTACTCGAAGGGACGGCCACAAGAGACCCAGTACTTC. Translated, it gives CASSYSKGRPQETQYF. The rearrangement joins TRBV6-5 to TRBJ2-5; perhaps D is TRBD1 or TRBD2 (5 bases each). CDR1 and CDR2 (germline): MNHEY, SVGAGI. V was trimmed by 0 bases and J by 2 bases, leaving 13 bases between them. This CDR3 spans 16 amino acids.

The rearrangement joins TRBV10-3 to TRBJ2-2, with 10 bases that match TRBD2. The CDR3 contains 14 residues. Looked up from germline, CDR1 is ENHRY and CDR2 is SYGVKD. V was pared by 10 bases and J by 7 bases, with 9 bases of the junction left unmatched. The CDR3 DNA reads TGTGCCACCGGAGCGGGGGGGCCGATCGGGGAGCTGTTTTTT. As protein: CATGAGGPIGELFF.

This CDR3 is CASRETLGGILTYEQYF. The DNA of the CDR3 is TGTGCCAGCAGGGAAACCCTAGGGGGCATCCTAACCTACGAGCAGTACTTC. The genes are TRBV2 and TRBJ2-7, with 7 bases aligning to TRBD1. Germline V gene sequence: CDR1 SNHLY, CDR2 FYNNEI. The CDR3 consists of 17 residues. Germline trimming cut 6 bases from V and 2 bases from J; bases unmatched to any gene: 16.

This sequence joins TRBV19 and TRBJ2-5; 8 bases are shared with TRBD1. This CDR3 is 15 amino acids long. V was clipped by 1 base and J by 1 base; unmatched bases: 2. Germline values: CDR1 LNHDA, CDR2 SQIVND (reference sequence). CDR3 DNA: TGTGCCAGTAGTATAGCCGGACAGGGCCAAGAGACCCAGTACTTC. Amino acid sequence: CASSIAGQGQETQYF.

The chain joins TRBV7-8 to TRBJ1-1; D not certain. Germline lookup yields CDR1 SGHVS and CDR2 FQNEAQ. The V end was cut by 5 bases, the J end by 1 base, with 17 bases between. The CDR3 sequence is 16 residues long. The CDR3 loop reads CASSPLSQASNTEAFF. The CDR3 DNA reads TGTGCCAGCAGCCCTCTTAGCCAGGCTTCGAACACTGAAGCTTTCTTT.

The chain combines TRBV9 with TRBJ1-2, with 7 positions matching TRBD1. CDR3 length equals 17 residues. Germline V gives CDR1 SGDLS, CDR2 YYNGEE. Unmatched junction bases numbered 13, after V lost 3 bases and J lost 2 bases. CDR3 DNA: TGTGCCAGCAGCGCCTTTGCCATGACAGGGTCGAACTATGGCTACACCTTC. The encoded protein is CASSAFAMTGSNYGYTF.

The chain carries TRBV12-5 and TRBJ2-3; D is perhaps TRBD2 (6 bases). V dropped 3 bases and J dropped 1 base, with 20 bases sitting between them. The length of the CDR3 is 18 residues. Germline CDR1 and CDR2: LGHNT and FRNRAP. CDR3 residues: CASGFVGGPGIGTDTQYF. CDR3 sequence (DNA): TGTGCTAGTGGTTTCGTGGGAGGCCCCGGCATTGGCACAGATACGCAGTATTTT.

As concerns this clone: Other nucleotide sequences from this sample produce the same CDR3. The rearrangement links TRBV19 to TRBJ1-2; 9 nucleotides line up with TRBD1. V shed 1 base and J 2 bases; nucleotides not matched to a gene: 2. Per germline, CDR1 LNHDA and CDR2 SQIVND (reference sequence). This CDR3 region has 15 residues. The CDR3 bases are TGTGCCAGTAGTATAGGAGGACAGGGGAACTATGGCTACACCTTC. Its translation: CASSIGGQGNYGYTF.

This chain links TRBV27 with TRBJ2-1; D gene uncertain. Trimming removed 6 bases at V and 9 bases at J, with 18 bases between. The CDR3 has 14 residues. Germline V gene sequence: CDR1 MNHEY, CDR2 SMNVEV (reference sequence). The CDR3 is CASSRETELGEQFF. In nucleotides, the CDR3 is TGTGCCAGCAGCAGAGAGACCGAGCTAGGTGAGCAGTTCTTC.

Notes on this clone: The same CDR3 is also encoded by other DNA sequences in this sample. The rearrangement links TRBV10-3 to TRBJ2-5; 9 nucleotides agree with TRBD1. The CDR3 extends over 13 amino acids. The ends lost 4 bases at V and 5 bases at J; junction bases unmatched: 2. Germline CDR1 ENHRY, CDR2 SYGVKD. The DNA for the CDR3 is TGTGCCATCAGTGTCGGACAGGGGGAGACCCAGTACTTC. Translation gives CAISVGQGETQYF.

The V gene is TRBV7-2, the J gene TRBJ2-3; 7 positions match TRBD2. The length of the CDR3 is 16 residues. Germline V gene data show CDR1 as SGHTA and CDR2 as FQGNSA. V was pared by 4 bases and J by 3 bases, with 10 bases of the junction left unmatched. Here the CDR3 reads CASSSAMAGVTDTQYF. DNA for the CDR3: TGTGCCAGCAGCTCCGCCATGGCGGGAGTGACAGATACGCAGTATTTT.

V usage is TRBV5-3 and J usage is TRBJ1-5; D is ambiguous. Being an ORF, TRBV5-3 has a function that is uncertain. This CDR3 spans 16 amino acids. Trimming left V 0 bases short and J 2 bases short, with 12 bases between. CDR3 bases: TGTGCCAGAAGCTTGGGAGGGCCCACGGGCAATCAGCCCCAGCATTTT. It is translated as CARSLGGPTGNQPQHF.

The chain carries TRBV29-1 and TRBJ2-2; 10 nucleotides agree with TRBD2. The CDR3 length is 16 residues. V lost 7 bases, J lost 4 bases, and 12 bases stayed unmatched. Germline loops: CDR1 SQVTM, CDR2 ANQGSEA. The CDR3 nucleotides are TGCAGCGCTAGACTAGCGGGTCAGGGGGGCACCGGGGAGCTGTTTTTT. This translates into CSARLAGQGGTGELFF.

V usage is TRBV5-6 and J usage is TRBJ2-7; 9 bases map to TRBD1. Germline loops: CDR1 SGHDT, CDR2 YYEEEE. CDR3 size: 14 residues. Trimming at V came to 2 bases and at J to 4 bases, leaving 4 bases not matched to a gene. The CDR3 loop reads CASSFGTGRYEQYF. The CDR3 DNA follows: TGTGCCAGCAGCTTCGGGACAGGGCGATACGAGCAGTACTTC.

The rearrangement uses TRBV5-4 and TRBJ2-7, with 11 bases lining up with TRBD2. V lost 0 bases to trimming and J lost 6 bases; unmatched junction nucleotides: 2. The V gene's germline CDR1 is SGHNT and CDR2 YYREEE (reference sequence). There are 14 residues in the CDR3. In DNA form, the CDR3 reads TGTGCCAGCAGCTTGGGGACTAGCGGGTTCGAGCAGTACTTC. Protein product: CASSLGTSGFEQYF.

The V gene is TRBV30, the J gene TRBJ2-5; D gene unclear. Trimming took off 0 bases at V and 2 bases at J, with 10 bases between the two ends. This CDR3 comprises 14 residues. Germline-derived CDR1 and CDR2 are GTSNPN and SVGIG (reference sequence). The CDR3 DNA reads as TGTGCCTGGAGTGTAAGGCTCCAACAAGAGACCCAGTACTTC. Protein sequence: CAWSVRLQQETQYF.

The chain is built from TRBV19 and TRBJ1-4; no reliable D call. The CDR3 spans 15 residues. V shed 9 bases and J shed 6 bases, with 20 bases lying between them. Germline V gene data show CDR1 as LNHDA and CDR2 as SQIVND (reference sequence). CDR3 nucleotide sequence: TGTGCCAGCAGAGGGCGGGGAGAGCAGGATGAAAAACTGTTTTTT. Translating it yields CASRGRGEQDEKLFF.

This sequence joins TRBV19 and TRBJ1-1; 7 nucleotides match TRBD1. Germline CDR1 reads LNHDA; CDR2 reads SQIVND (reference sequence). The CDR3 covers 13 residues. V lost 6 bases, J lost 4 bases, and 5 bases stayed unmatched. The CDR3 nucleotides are TGTGCCAGTAGGACGGACAGGATCACTGAAGCTTTCTTT. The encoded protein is CASRTDRITEAFF.